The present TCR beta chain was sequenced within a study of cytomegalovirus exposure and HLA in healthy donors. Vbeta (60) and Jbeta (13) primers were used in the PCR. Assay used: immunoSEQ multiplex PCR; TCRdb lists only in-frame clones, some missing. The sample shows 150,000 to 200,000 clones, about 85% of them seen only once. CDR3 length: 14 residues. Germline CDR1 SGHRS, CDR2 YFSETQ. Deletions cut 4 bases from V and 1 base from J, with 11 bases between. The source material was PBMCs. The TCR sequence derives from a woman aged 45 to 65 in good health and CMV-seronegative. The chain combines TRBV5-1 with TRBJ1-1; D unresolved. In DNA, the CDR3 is TGCGCCAGCAGCCCGGACGGGGAGAACACTGAAGCTTTCTTT. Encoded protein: CASSPDGENTEAFF.